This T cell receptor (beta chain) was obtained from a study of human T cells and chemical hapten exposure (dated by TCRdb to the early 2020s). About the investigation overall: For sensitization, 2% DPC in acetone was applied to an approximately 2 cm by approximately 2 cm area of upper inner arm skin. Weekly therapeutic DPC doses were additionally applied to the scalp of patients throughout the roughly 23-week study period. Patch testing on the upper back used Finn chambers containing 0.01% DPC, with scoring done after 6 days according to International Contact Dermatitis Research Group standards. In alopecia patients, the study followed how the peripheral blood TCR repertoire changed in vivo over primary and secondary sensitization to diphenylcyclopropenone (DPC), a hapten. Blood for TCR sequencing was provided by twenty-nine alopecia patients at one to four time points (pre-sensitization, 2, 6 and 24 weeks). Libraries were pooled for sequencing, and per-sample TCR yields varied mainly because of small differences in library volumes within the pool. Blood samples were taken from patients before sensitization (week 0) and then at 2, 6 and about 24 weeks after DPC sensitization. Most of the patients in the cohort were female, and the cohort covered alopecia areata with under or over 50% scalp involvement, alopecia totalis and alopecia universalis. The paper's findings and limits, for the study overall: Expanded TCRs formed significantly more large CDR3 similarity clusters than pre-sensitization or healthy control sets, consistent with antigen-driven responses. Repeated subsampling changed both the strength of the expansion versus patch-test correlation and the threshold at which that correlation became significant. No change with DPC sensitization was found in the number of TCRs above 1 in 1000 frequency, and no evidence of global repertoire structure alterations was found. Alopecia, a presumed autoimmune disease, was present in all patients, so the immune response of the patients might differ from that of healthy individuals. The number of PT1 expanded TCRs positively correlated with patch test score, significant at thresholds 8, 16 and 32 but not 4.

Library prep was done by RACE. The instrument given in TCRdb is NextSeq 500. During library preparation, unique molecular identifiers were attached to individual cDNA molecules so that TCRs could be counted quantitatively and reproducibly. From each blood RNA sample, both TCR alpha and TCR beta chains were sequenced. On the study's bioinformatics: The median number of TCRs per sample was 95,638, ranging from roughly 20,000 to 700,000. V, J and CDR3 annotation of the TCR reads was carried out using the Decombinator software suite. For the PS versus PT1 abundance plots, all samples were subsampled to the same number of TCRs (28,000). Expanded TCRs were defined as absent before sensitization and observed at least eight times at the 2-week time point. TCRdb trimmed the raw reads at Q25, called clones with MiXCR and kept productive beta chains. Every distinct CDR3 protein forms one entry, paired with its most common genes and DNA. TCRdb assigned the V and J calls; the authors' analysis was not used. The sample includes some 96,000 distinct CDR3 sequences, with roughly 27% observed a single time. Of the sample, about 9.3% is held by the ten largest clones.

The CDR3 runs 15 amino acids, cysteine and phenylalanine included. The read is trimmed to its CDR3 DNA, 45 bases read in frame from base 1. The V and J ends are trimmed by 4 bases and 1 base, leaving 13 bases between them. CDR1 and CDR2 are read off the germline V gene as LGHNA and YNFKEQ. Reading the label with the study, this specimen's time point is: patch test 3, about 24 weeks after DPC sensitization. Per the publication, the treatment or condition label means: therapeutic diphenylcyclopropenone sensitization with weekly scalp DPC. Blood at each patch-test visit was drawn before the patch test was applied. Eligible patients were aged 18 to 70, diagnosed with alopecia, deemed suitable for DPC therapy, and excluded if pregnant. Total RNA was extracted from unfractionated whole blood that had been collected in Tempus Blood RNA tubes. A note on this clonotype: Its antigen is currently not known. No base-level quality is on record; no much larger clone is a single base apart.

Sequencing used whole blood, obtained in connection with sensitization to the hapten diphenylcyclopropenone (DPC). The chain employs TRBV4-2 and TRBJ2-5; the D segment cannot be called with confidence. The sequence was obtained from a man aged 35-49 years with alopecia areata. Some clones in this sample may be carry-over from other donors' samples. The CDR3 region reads CASSRAMESQETQYF. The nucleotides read TGTGCCAGCAGCCGAGCAATGGAGAGCCAAGAGACCCAGTACTTC.